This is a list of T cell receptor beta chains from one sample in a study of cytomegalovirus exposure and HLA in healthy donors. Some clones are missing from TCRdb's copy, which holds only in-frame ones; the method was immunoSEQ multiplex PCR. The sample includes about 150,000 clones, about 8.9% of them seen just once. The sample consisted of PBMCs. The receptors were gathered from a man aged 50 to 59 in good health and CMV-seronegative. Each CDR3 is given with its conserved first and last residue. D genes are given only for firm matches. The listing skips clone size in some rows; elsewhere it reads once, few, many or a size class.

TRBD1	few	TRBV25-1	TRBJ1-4	CASSAGDRGLDNEKLFF	TGTGCCAGCAGTGCGGGGGACAGGGGGCTGGATAATGAAAAACTGTTTTTT
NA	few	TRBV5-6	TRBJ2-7	CASSFLGPEGYEQYF	TGTGCCAGCAGCTTCCTAGGCCCCGAGGGCTACGAGCAGTACTTC
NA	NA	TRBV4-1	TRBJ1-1	CASSDMTGVVNTEAFF	TGCGCCAGCAGCGACATGACGGGAGTTGTAAACACTGAAGCTTTCTTT
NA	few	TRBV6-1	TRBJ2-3	CASSGSLALDTQYF	TGTGCCAGCAGTGGCAGCCTAGCTCTGGATACGCAGTATTTT
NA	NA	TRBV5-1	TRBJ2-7	CASSLGQEYEQYF	TGCGCCAGCAGCTTGGGACAGGAGTACGAGCAGTACTTC
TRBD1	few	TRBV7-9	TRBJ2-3	CASSSGQTLYF	TGTGCCAGCAGCTCGGGACAGACTCTGTATTTT
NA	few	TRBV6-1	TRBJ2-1	CASTSGTPYNEQFF	TGTGCCAGCACCTCCGGGACACCCTACAATGAGCAGTTCTTC
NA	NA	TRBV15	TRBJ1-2	CATSRDSLGYTF	TGTGCCACCAGCAGGGACAGCTTAGGCTACACCTTC
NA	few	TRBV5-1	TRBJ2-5	CASSTPSGQETQYF	TGCGCCAGCAGCACGCCGTCGGGACAAGAGACCCAGTACTTC
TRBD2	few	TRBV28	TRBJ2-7	CASRRTSGSYEQYF	TGTGCCAGCAGGAGAACTAGCGGGTCCTACGAGCAGTACTTC
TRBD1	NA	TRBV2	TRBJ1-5	CASRGPETGRNQPQHF	TGTGCCAGCAGAGGGCCTGAGACAGGGAGAAATCAGCCCCAGCATTTT
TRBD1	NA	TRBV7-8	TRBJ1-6	CASSLGTGLNSPLHF	TGTGCCAGCAGCTTAGGGACAGGTTTAAATTCACCCCTCCACTTT
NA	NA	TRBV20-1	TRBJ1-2	CSAPGPDGYTF	TGCAGTGCTCCAGGGCCGGATGGCTACACCTTC
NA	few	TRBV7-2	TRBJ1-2	CASSMTVFMDYGYTF	TGTGCCAGCAGCATGACAGTTTTTATGGACTATGGCTACACCTTC
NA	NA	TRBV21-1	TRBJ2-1	CASSKPPLAGSSYNEQFF	TGTGCCAGCAGCAAACCACCACTAGCGGGGAGCTCCTACAATGAGCAGTTCTTC
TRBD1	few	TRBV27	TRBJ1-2	CASSLGQGDTRYGYTF	TGTGCCAGCAGTTTGGGACAGGGGGACACGAGGTATGGCTACACCTTC
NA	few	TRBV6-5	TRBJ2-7	CASSYSGRRGGEQYF	TGTGCCAGCAGTTACTCAGGTCGGAGGGGAGGCGAGCAGTACTTC
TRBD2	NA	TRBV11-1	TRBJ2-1	CASSLIGLAGLNEQFF	TGTGCCAGCAGCTTGATAGGACTAGCGGGACTCAATGAGCAGTTCTTC
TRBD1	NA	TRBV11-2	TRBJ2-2	CASSLGQGAYGELFF	TGTGCCAGCAGCCTAGGACAGGGGGCGTACGGGGAGCTGTTTTTT
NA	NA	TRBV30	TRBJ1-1	CAWTRGVTEAFF	TGTGCCTGGACCCGGGGGGTGACTGAAGCTTTCTTT
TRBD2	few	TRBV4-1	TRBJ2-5	CASSLAGTSGKETQYF	TGCGCCAGCAGCCTGGCAGGGACTAGCGGAAAAGAGACCCAGTACTTC
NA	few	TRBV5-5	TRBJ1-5	CASSLGIRGYGQPQHF	TGTGCCAGCAGCTTGGGAATCAGGGGATACGGGCAGCCCCAGCATTTT
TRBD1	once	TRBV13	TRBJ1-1	CASSLNRDRGSMNTEAFF	TGTGCCAGCAGCTTAAACAGGGACAGGGGATCAATGAACACTGAAGCTTTCTTT
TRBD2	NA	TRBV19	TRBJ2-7	CASSELAGGYEQYF	TGTGCCAGTAGTGAACTAGCGGGAGGCTACGAGCAGTACTTC